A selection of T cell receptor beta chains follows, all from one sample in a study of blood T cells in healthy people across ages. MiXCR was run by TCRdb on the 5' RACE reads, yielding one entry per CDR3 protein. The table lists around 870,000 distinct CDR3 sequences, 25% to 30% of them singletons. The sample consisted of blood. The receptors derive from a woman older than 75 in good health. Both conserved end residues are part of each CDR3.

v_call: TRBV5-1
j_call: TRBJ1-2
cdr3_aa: CASSYTGVRAYGYTF

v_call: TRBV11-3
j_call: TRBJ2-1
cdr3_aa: CASSSWREGWEQFF

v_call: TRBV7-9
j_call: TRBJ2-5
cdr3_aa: CASSSIAGGTQETQYF

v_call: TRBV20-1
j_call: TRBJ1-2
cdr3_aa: CSARERDSQNYGYTF

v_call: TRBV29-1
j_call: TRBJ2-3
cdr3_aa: CSLERTDTQYF

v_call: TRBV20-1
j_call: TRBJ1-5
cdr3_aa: CSARSSGGGNQPQHF

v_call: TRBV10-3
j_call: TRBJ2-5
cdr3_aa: CAISESLWRQETQYF

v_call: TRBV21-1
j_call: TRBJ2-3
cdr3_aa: CASSKALFLKALTDTQYF

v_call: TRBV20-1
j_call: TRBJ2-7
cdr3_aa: CSAPIPSGGSYNEQYF

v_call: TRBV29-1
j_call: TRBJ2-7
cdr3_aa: CSAGATTSEQYF

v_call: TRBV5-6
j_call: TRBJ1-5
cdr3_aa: CASSLRQQNNQPQHF

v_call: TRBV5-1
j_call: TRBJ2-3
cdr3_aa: CASSLWGQGSDTQYF

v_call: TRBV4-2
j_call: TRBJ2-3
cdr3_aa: CASSPYPASGDFPSTDTQYF

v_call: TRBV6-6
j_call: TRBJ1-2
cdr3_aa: CASIQGPNYGYTF

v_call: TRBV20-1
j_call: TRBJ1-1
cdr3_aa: CSARDPVWQGGHTEAFF

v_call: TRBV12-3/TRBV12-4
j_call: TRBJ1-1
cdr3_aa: CASILQGGKNTEAFF